The sequence of this T cell receptor beta chain was determined in a study of CD8 T cells in Susac syndrome. Germline-derived CDR1 and CDR2 are LNHDA and SQIVND (reference sequence). CDR3 length: 14 residues. The V gene lost 0 bases and the J gene lost 1 base, with 6 bases spanning the gap. In the multiple sclerosis control group, patients were treatment-naive and had stable or active relapsing-remitting disease. Through negative isolation, CD4+ and CD8+ T cells were obtained, while TEMRA cells were enriched using FACS. With random hexamers, reverse transcription was performed on about 0.5 to 1 ug of RNA. Amplification of TCR beta CDR3 by immunoSEQ multiplex PCR spanned 54 Vbeta and 13 Jbeta. TCRdb passed the immunoSEQ multiplex PCR reads through MiXCR, listing each CDR3 protein once. Altogether around 70,000 distinct CDR3 sequences are present, 94% being singletons, with the ten largest covering 0.55% to 0.7%.

The V call is TRBV19, the J call TRBJ1-1, with no clear D. The sequence came from a human donor with multiple sclerosis. Sequenced: CD8+ T cells from PBMCs. The CDR3 bases are TGTGCCAGTAGTATAGATGTCAAGAACACTGAAGCTTTCTTT. Protein product: CASSIDVKNTEAFF.